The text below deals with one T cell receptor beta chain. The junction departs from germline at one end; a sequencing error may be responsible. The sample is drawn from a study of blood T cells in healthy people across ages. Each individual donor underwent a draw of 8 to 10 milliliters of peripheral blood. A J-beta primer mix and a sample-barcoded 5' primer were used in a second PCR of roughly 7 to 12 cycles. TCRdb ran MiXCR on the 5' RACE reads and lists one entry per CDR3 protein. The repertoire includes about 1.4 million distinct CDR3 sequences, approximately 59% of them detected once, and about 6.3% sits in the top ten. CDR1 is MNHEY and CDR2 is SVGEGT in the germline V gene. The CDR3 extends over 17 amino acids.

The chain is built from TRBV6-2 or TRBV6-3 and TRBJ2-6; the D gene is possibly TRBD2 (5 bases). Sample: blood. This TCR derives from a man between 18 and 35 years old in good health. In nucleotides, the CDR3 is TGTGCCGGCAGTTACTCAACGACTAACTCTGGGGCCAACGTCCTGACTTTC. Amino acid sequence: CAGSYSTTNSGANVLTF.